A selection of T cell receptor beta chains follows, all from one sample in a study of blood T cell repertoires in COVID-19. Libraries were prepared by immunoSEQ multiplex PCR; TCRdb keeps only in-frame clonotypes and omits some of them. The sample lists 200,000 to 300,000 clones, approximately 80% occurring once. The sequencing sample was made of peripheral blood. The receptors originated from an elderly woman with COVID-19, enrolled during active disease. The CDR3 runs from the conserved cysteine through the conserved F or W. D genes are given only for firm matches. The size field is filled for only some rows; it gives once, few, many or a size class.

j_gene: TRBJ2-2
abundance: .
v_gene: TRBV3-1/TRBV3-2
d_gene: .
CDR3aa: CASSQVVSGHTGELFF
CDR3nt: TGTGCCAGCAGCCAAGTAGTGAGCGGCCATACCGGGGAGCTGTTTTTT

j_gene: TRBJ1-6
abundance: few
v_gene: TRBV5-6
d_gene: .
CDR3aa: CASSFGRAGGSPLHF
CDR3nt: TGTGCCAGCAGCTTTGGGAGGGCGGGGGGCTCACCCCTCCACTTT

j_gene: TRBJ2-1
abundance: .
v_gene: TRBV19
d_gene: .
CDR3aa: CASSIGQANLPNEQFF
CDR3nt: TGTGCCAGTAGTATAGGACAGGCCAACCTACCGAATGAGCAGTTCTTC

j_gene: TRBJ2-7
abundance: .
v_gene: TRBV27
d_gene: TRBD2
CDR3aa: CASSQAGGGYEQYF
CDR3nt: TGTGCCAGCAGTCAAGCGGGGGGTGGTTACGAGCAGTACTTC

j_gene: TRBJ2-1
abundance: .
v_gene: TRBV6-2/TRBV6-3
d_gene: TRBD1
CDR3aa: CASSPNTPGTGGKDEQFF
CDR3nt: TGTGCCAGCAGTCCCAACACCCCCGGGACAGGGGGCAAGGATGAGCAGTTCTTC

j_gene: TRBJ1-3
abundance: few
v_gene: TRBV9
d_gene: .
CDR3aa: CASSDRTGNTIYF
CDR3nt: TGTGCCAGCAGCGACCGGACAGGAAACACCATATATTTT

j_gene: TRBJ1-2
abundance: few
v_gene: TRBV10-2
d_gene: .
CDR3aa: CASSEGNRAGYGYTF
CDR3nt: TGCGCCAGCAGTGAGGGGAACAGGGCCGGCTATGGCTACACCTTC

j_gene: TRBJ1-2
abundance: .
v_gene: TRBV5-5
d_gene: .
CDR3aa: CASSLEGVTYGYTF
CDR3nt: TGTGCCAGCAGCTTGGAGGGGGTTACCTATGGCTACACCTTC

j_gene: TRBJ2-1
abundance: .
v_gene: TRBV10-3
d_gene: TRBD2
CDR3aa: CAIQASGGFNEQFF
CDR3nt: TGTGCCATCCAGGCTAGCGGGGGATTCAATGAGCAGTTCTTC

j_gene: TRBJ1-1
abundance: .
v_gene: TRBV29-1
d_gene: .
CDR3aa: CSGSDRNLEAFF
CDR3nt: TGCAGCGGCAGCGACCGGAACCTTGAAGCTTTCTTT

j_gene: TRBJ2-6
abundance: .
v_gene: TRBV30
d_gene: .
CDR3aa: CAWSTGKAPSGANVLTF
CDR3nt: TGTGCCTGGAGTACAGGGAAGGCACCCTCTGGGGCCAACGTCCTGACTTTC

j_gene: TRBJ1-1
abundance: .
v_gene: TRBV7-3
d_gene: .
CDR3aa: CASSLYEASPNTEAFF
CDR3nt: TGTGCCAGCAGCTTGTATGAGGCTAGCCCGAACACTGAAGCTTTCTTT

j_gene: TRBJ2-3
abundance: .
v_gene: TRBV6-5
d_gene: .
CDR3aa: CASRPPGPPTDTQYF
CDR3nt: TGTGCCAGCAGACCCCCAGGGCCACCCACAGATACGCAGTATTTT

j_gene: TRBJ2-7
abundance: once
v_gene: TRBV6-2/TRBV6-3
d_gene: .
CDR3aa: CASSYKGHYEQYF
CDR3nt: TGTGCCAGCAGTTACAAGGGACACTACGAGCAGTACTTC

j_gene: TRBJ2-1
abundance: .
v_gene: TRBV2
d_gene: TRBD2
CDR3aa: CASAFTGTSGGANYNEQFF
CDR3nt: TGTGCCAGCGCCTTTACCGGGACTAGCGGGGGGGCGAACTACAATGAGCAGTTCTTC

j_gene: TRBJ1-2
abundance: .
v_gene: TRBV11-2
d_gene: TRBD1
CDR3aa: CASSSLTRGRGYGYTF
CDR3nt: TGTGCCAGCAGTTCCCTTACCAGGGGGCGCGGTTATGGCTACACCTTC

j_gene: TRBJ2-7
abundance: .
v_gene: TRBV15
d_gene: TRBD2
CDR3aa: CATSREIAGAGEQYF
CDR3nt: TGTGCCACCAGCAGAGAGATAGCGGGAGCGGGCGAGCAGTACTTC

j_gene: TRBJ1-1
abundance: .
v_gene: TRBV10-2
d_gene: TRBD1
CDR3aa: CASSGARGQGPLNTEAFF
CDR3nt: TGCGCCAGCAGTGGAGCTAGGGGACAGGGGCCCTTGAACACTGAAGCTTTCTTT

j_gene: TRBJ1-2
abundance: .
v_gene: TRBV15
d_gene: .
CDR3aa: CATSRAQNSYGYTF
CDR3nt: TGTGCCACCAGCAGAGCCCAGAATTCCTATGGCTACACCTTC

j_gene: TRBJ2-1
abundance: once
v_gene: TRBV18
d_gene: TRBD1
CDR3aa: CASSPDRYNEQFF
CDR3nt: TGTGCCAGCTCACCGGACAGGTACAATGAGCAGTTCTTC

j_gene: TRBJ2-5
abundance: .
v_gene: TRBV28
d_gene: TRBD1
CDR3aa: CASSPTGVRAETQYF
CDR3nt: TGTGCCAGCAGTCCGACAGGGGTCAGGGCGGAGACCCAGTACTTC

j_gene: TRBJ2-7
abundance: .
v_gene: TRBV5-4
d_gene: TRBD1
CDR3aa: CASKGTGGFEQYF
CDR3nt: TGTGCCAGCAAAGGGACAGGGGGCTTTGAGCAGTACTTC

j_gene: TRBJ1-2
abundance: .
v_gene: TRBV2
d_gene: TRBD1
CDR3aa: CASSEEQGFGGYTF
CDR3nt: TGTGCCAGCAGTGAAGAACAGGGGTTCGGTGGCTACACCTTC

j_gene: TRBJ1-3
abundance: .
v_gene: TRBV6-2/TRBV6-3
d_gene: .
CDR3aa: CASSSGRLSGNTIYF
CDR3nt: TGTGCCAGCAGCTCGGGTCGACTCTCTGGAAACACCATATATTTT

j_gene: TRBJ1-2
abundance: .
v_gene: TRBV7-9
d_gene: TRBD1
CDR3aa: CASSQQGAYGYTF
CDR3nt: TGTGCCAGCAGCCAACAGGGGGCCTATGGCTACACCTTC

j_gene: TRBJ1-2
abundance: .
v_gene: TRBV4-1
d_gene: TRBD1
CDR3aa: CASSRAGGVYGYTF
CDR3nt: TGCGCCAGCAGCCGGGCAGGGGGTGTGTATGGCTACACCTTC

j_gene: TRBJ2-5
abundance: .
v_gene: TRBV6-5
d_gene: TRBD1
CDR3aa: CASSGDREYQETQYF
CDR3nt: TGTGCCAGCAGCGGGGACAGGGAATACCAAGAGACCCAGTACTTC

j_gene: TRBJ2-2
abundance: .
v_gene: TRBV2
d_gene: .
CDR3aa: CASRARSGEAGELFF
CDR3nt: TGTGCCAGCAGGGCAAGAAGTGGAGAAGCCGGGGAGCTGTTTTTT

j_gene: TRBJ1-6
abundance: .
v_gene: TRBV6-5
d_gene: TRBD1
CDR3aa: CASRRTGGISPLHF
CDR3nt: TGTGCCAGCAGGAGGACAGGGGGGATTTCACCCCTCCACTTT

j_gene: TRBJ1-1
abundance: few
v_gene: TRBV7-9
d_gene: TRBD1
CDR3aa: CASSFGQGAGMNTEAFF
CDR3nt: TGTGCCAGCAGCTTTGGACAGGGGGCCGGGATGAACACTGAAGCTTTCTTT

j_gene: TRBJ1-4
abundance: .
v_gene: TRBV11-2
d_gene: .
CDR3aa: CASSPGTYNEKLFF
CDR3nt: TGTGCCAGCAGCCCCGGGACTTATAATGAAAAACTGTTTTTT

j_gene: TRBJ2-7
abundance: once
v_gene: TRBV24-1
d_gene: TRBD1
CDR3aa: CATSDLGTGGGEQYF
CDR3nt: TGTGCCACCAGTGATTTGGGGACAGGGGGCGGCGAGCAGTACTTC

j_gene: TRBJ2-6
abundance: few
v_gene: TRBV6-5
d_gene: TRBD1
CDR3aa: CASSHRGTGANVLTF
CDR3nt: TGTGCCAGCAGCCACAGGGGAACCGGGGCCAACGTCCTGACTTTC

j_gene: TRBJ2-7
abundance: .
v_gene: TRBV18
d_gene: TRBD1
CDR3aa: CASSGTVYYEQYF
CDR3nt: TGTGCCAGCTCCGGGACAGTGTACTACGAGCAGTACTTC

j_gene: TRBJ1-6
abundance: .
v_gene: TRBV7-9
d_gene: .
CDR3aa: CASSIPNSPLHF
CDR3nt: TGTGCCAGCAGTATTCCGAATTCACCCCTCCACTTT

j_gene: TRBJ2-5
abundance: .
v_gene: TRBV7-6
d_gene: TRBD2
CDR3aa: CASSPSGGATVVTQYF
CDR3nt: TGTGCCAGCAGCCCTAGCGGGGGAGCCACGGTTGTGACCCAGTACTTC

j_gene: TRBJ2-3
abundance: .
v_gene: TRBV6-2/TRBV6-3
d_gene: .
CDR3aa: CASSNRVSLGTDTQYF
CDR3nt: TGTGCCAGCAGTAATCGTGTGTCCCTAGGCACAGATACGCAGTATTTT

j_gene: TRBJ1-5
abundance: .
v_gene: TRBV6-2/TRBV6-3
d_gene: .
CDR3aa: CASSPRVEQPQHF
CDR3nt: TGTGCCAGCAGCCCCAGGGTTGAGCAGCCCCAGCATTTT

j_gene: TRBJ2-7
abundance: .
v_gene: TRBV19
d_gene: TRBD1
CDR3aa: CASMGQGRYEQYF
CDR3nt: TGTGCCAGTATGGGACAGGGAAGGTACGAGCAGTACTTC

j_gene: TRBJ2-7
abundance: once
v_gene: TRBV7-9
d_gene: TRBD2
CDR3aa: CASSLVVASGTGYEQYF
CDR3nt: TGTGCCAGCAGCTTAGTGGTAGCTAGCGGGACGGGTTACGAGCAGTACTTC

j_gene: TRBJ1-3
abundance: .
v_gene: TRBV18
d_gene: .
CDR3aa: CASSPPEQGYNTIYF
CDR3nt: TGTGCCAGCTCACCACCCGAGCAGGGGTATAACACCATATATTTT

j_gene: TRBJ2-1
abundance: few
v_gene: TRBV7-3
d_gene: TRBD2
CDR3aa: CASSPSGSSYNEQFF
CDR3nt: TGTGCCAGCAGCCCTAGCGGGAGCTCCTACAATGAGCAGTTCTTC

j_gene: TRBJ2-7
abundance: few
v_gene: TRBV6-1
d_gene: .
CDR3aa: CASSEVPRYEQYF
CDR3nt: TGTGCCAGCAGTGAGGTCCCGCGGTACGAGCAGTACTTC

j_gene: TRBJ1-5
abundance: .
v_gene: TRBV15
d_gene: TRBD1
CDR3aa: CATAGQESNQPQHF
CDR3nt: TGTGCCACTGCCGGACAGGAGAGCAATCAGCCCCAGCATTTT

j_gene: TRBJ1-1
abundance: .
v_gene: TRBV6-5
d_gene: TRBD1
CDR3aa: CASRTRQGTEAFF
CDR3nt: TGTGCCAGCAGGACCCGACAGGGCACTGAAGCTTTCTTT

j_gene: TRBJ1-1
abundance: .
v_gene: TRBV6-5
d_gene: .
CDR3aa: CASSPQESNTEAFF
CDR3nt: TGTGCCAGCAGTCCACAGGAGTCGAACACTGAAGCTTTCTTT

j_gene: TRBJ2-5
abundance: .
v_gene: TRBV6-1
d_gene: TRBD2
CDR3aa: CASSDRGGGSIEETQYF
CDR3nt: TGTGCCAGCAGTGATCGGGGAGGCGGGAGTATCGAGGAGACCCAGTACTTC

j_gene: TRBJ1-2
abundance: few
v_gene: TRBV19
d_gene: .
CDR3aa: CASRKVLGDYGYTF
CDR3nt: TGTGCCAGTAGAAAGGTCCTCGGGGACTATGGCTACACCTTC

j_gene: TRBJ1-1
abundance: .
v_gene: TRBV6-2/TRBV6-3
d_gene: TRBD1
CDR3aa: CASSYYSEGAGGAFF
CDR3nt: TGTGCCAGCAGTTATTACTCGGAGGGGGCCGGAGGAGCTTTCTTT

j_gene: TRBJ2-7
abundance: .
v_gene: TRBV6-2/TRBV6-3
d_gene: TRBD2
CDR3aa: CASSYQQAGDYEQYF
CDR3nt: TGTGCCAGCAGTTACCAACAGGCGGGGGACTACGAGCAGTACTTC

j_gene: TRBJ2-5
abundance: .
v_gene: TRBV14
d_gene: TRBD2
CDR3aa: CASSRWTSGGAKETQYF
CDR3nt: TGTGCCAGCAGCCGATGGACTAGCGGGGGGGCCAAGGAGACCCAGTACTTC

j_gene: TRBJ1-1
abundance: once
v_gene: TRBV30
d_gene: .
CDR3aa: CAWRPGPAMNTEAFF
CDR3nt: TGTGCCTGGCGGCCAGGCCCTGCTATGAACACTGAAGCTTTCTTT

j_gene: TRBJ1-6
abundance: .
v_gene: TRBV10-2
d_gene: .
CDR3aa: CASSDGNSPLHF
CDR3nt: TGCGCCAGCAGTGACGGGAATTCACCCCTCCACTTT